This is a list of T cell receptor beta chains from one sample in a study of blood T cell repertoires in COVID-19. Profiling relied on immunoSEQ multiplex PCR, and the TCRdb table lists in-frame clones only, not all of them. This sample has more than 80,000 clones, with over 75% found just once. Sequences were obtained from peripheral blood. These receptors were taken from a man older than 75 with acute or convalescent COVID-19. Both conserved end residues are part of each CDR3. A D gene is named only where the DNA matches it firmly. Clone size is not always given. Where it is, it says once, few, many or a class for expanded clones.

v_call	j_call	d_call	clone_size	cdr3_aa	cdr3_nt
TRBV20-1	TRBJ1-1	TRBD1	-	CSASGTENTEAFF	TGCAGTGCCAGTGGGACAGAAAACACTGAAGCTTTCTTT
TRBV5-8	TRBJ1-1	-	-	CASSLFREDTEAFF	TGTGCCAGCAGCTTGTTCCGCGAGGACACTGAAGCTTTCTTT
TRBV29-1	TRBJ1-4	TRBD1	-	CSVALDRGGGEKLFF	TGCAGCGTGGCCTTGGACAGGGGGGGAGGTGAAAAACTGTTTTTT
TRBV2	TRBJ2-7	TRBD2	-	CASRGGEGTYEQYF	TGTGCCAGCCGGGGAGGGGAAGGGACCTACGAGCAGTACTTC
TRBV6-2/TRBV6-3	TRBJ1-2	TRBD1	-	CASSYQGAGIGYTF	TGTGCCAGCAGTTATCAGGGGGCCGGCATTGGCTACACCTTC
TRBV14	TRBJ2-1	TRBD2	-	CASSQDLLAGGVDEQFF	TGTGCCAGCAGCCAAGATTTGCTAGCGGGAGGAGTCGATGAGCAGTTCTTC
TRBV9	TRBJ1-2	-	-	CASSSGGLSNYGYTF	TGTGCCAGCAGTTCGGGGGGACTCTCTAACTATGGCTACACCTTC
TRBV12-3/TRBV12-4	TRBJ1-2	-	-	CASSLGGDYGYTF	TGTGCCAGCAGTTTAGGAGGTGACTATGGCTACACCTTC
TRBV7-9	TRBJ2-7	-	once	CASREGLGGEQYF	TGTGCCAGCAGGGAAGGACTCGGGGGCGAGCAGTACTTC
TRBV3-1/TRBV3-2	TRBJ2-2	-	-	CASSPSGRPRNTGELFF	TGTGCCAGCAGCCCAAGTGGTCGACCTAGAAACACCGGGGAGCTGTTTTTT
TRBV7-8	TRBJ2-1	TRBD2	-	CASSIGTSGSTEQFF	TGTGCCAGCAGCATCGGGACTAGCGGGAGTACTGAGCAGTTCTTC
TRBV7-2	TRBJ1-3	-	-	CASSRRESSGNTIYF	TGTGCCAGCAGCCGCAGGGAATCCTCTGGAAACACCATATATTTT
TRBV27	TRBJ1-2	TRBD1	-	CASWKGQGASGYTF	TGTGCCAGCTGGAAAGGACAGGGGGCGAGCGGCTACACCTTC
TRBV29-1	TRBJ1-5	-	-	CSVSGTGRDNQPQHF	TGCAGCGTCTCAGGAACAGGGCGAGACAATCAGCCCCAGCATTTT
TRBV12-5	TRBJ2-3	-	-	CASGLGRGTGPQYF	TGTGCTAGTGGTTTGGGACGGGGGACGGGGCCGCAGTATTTT
TRBV19	TRBJ1-1	TRBD1	-	CASRVTGTGNTEAFF	TGTGCCAGTAGAGTTACCGGGACAGGGAACACTGAAGCTTTCTTT
TRBV4-1	TRBJ1-1	-	-	CASSQLPGGLTPFF	TGCGCCAGCAGCCAACTCCCGGGGGGTTTGACACCTTTCTTT
TRBV5-6	TRBJ2-4	-	-	CASSFFRGIQYF	TGTGCCAGCAGCTTTTTTCGGGGCATTCAGTACTTC
TRBV9	TRBJ2-3	TRBD1	-	CASSVVVGTGPRTDTQYF	TGTGCCAGCAGCGTAGTGGTGGGGACAGGGCCCAGGACAGATACGCAGTATTTT
TRBV6-6	TRBJ1-4	-	-	CASSYSEPNEKLFF	TGTGCCAGCAGTTACAGCGAGCCAAATGAAAAACTGTTTTTT
TRBV27	TRBJ1-2	TRBD1	few	CASSSPDRGWRGYTF	TGTGCCAGCAGTTCTCCGGACAGGGGTTGGCGTGGCTACACCTTC
TRBV18	TRBJ2-1	TRBD1	-	CASSPGTGDREQFF	TGTGCCAGCTCACCAGGGACAGGGGATCGTGAGCAGTTCTTC
TRBV11-2	TRBJ1-2	-	-	CASSKGAGPASISYTF	TGTGCCAGCAGTAAAGGGGCAGGGCCTGCGTCTATTAGCTACACCTTC
TRBV6-5	TRBJ1-1	TRBD1	-	CASRDRVNTEAFF	TGTGCCAGCAGGGACAGGGTGAACACTGAAGCTTTCTTT
TRBV21-1	TRBJ1-3	-	-	CASSNLIRNTIYF	TGTGCCAGCAGCAACCTAATAAGAAACACCATATATTTT
TRBV6-6	TRBJ1-3	-	-	CASSYRDSGNTIYF	TGTGCCAGCAGTTACCGAGACTCTGGAAACACCATATATTTT
TRBV10-3	TRBJ2-3	TRBD1	-	CATKTGGNTDTQYF	TGTGCCACCAAGACAGGGGGCAACACAGATACGCAGTATTTT
TRBV30	TRBJ1-5	TRBD1	-	CAWSADRGGNQPQHF	TGTGCCTGGAGTGCGGACAGGGGAGGTAATCAGCCCCAGCATTTT
TRBV5-1	TRBJ1-3	TRBD1	-	CASGTGGSGNTIYF	TGCGCCAGCGGGACAGGGGGCTCTGGAAACACCATATATTTT
TRBV27	TRBJ2-7	-	-	CASRAGSVGEQYF	TGTGCCAGCAGGGCAGGATCGGTTGGCGAGCAGTACTTC
TRBV6-5	TRBJ1-2	-	-	CASSYSGGLNYGYTF	TGTGCCAGCAGTTACTCGGGGGGACTTAACTATGGCTACACCTTC
TRBV4-2	TRBJ2-5	TRBD1	-	CASSQGQGVETQYF	TGTGCCAGCAGCCAAGGACAGGGAGTAGAGACCCAGTACTTC
TRBV15	TRBJ2-2	TRBD2	-	CATSKGRGRDTGELFF	TGTGCCACCAGCAAGGGGCGGGGGAGGGACACCGGGGAGCTGTTTTTT
TRBV19	TRBJ1-2	TRBD1	-	CASTPLQGVTYGYTF	TGTGCCAGTACCCCCTTGCAGGGGGTTACCTATGGCTACACCTTC
TRBV28	TRBJ2-7	TRBD1	-	CASSFSTGSYEQYF	TGTGCCAGCAGTTTTTCGACAGGGTCCTACGAGCAGTACTTC
TRBV24-1	TRBJ1-5	-	-	CATSDSAQGGNQPQHF	TGTGCCACCAGTGATTCGGCGCAGGGAGGGAATCAGCCCCAGCATTTT
TRBV6-5	TRBJ1-1	-	-	CASTTDSRAFF	TGTGCCAGCACTACGGACAGCAGGGCTTTCTTT
TRBV6-5	TRBJ1-1	-	-	CASRGGVTEAFF	TGTGCCAGCAGGGGGGGGGTCACTGAAGCTTTCTTT
TRBV25-1	TRBJ1-2	-	-	CASSEAGVGGYTF	TGTGCCAGCAGTGAAGCAGGGGTGGGTGGCTACACCTTC
TRBV11-2	TRBJ1-2	-	-	CASRPSGSTLYGYTF	TGTGCCAGCAGGCCCTCGGGGTCAACTCTCTATGGCTACACCTTC
TRBV7-2	TRBJ2-5	-	-	CASSLAGETQYF	TGTGCCAGCAGCTTAGCCGGTGAGACCCAGTACTTC
TRBV5-4	TRBJ2-1	TRBD2	-	CASSLLLLAGGNNEQFF	TGTGCCAGCAGCTTGCTGCTACTAGCGGGAGGGAACAATGAGCAGTTCTTC
TRBV6-6	TRBJ1-2	TRBD1	-	CASSYSGQGKYGYTF	TGTGCCAGCAGTTACTCGGGACAGGGGAAATATGGCTACACCTTC
TRBV6-6	TRBJ2-7	-	-	CASNRVGGEQYF	TGTGCCAGCAATAGGGTGGGGGGCGAGCAGTACTTC
TRBV27	TRBJ2-7	TRBD1	once	CASSPGQHSYEQYF	TGTGCCAGCAGTCCGGGACAGCACTCATACGAGCAGTACTTC
TRBV7-3	TRBJ1-1	-	-	CASSLTGMNTEAFF	TGTGCCAGCAGCTTAACCGGGATGAACACTGAAGCTTTCTTT
TRBV5-4	TRBJ1-1	-	-	CASSLPATTEAFF	TGTGCCAGCAGCTTGCCGGCGACAACTGAAGCTTTCTTT
TRBV18	TRBJ1-5	-	-	CASSVRDTDSNQPQHF	TGTGCCAGCTCAGTCCGGGACACCGATAGCAATCAGCCCCAGCATTTT
TRBV11-2	TRBJ1-2	-	once	CASSLVGADYGYTF	TGTGCCAGCAGCTTAGTGGGAGCGGACTATGGCTACACCTTC
TRBV11-2	TRBJ1-2	-	-	CASSPTGTFSGYTF	TGTGCCAGCAGCCCTACCGGGACATTTTCTGGCTACACCTTC
TRBV9	TRBJ1-1	-	-	CASSARQQMNTEAFF	TGTGCCAGCAGCGCGAGACAGCAGATGAACACTGAAGCTTTCTTT